The TCR beta chain described here comes from a study of OX40 agonist ivuxolimab in advanced cancers. Study results and caveats: By week 6 at 0.1 to 3.0 mg/kg, blood CD4+ and CD8+ T cells had expanded clonally.

V was clipped by 2 bases and J by 0 bases, with 10 bases between them. CDR3 length: 15 amino acids. Per the germline V gene, CDR1 is KGHSH and CDR2 is LQKENI. Measured with immunoSEQ multiplex PCR; TCRdb has only the in-frame clones, and not every one. This sample has 70,000 or so clones, with roughly 86% found just once. In regard to this clone: Its antigen is not identified.

The J gene is TRBJ1-1, the V gene TRBV18; no firm D call. Sequences were derived from CD4+ or CD8+ T cells sorted from blood, sampled in a trial of the OX40 agonist ivuxolimab. This receptor was obtained from an adult with an advanced solid tumor such as melanoma, head and neck, liver or kidney cancer. The CDR3 nucleotides are TGTGCCAGCTCACCAACAGCGGGATTGAACACTGAAGCTTTCTTT. This sequence encodes CASSPTAGLNTEAFF.